This T cell receptor beta chain was sequenced in a study of neurological immune-mediated disorders. This clonotype was observed many times. Germline V gene sequence: CDR1 MNHNY, CDR2 SVGAGI (reference sequence). The V segment lost 5 bases and the J segment 2 bases; nucleotides outside the gene matches: 2. This CDR3 spans 14 amino acids. With 10-nucleotide random UMIs included, cDNA was synthesized by 5'RACE. TCRdb processed the 5' RACE reads anew with MiXCR; each CDR3 protein has one entry. The sample includes about 33,000 distinct CDR3 sequences, more than 1.3% of them seen just once. The receptor comes from a woman in her twenties or thirties with multiple sclerosis. J is TRBJ2-7 and V is TRBV6-6, with 11 bases identical to TRBD1. Sample: PBMCs. CDR3 sequence reads: CASSGQGATYEQYF. The CDR3 nucleotides read TGTGCCAGCAGTGGACAGGGGGCGACCTACGAGCAGTACTTC.